This entry features one T cell receptor (beta chain) sequence. The V gene lost 6 bases and the J gene lost 10 bases, with 13 bases spanning the gap. The CDR3 sequence is 12 residues long. TCRdb re-analysed the 5' RACE reads in MiXCR, keeping a single row per CDR3 protein. The table shows 1.5 million to 2 million distinct CDR3 sequences, with 32% occurring only once. The sample belongs to a study of identical twins. The receptor was isolated from a newborn girl in good health. The J gene is TRBJ2-1, the V gene TRBV12-3 or TRBV12-4; D is perhaps TRBD2 (5 bases). The sample comprised cord blood. In nucleotides, the CDR3 is TGTGCCAGCAGCCCCGGACTTAGGGAGCAGTTCTTC. It codes for CASSPGLREQFF.